This T cell receptor (beta chain) was obtained from a study of blood T cell repertoires in COVID-19. Study at large: Both acute and convalescent COVID-19 samples were obtained from the United States, Italy and Spain.

Participants spanned ages roughly 18 to 95 years and resided in some 22 US areas. As processed by the authors: Nucleated cell number was recorded as an estimate derived from reference gene primer amplification. TCRdb's copy holds only in-frame clones and misses some; the assay was immunoSEQ multiplex PCR. D and trimming were read from the DNA, whereas the V and J calls and clone size are those reported in that table. Of approximately 300,000 clones listed, 89% are singletons. V lost 4 bases and J lost 6, with 17 bases in between. Germline-derived CDR1 and CDR2 are KGHDR and SFDVKD. This CDR3 is 15 amino acids long.

The rearrangement links TRBV24-1 to TRBJ2-5, with a possible D match to TRBD2 (6 bases). The material sequenced was PBMCs or T cells enriched from blood (not recorded which). The clonotype was recovered from a man aged 55 to 70 who had recovered from COVID-19. The CDR3 DNA sequence: TGTGCCACCAGTGACGGAGGGGCGCAGGGAAAGACCCAGTACTTC. This encodes CATSDGGAQGKTQYF.